This TCR beta chain is drawn from a study of T cell repertoires in cytomegalovirus infection. In this sample, this clonotype turned up many times. The target antigen is unknown. MiXCR was run by TCRdb on the reads, yielding one entry per CDR3 protein. The repertoire holds some 390,000 distinct CDR3 sequences, with about a sixth as singletons. The CDR3 totals 14 residues. Trimming stripped 6 bases from V and 5 bases from J, with 14 bases between. Study findings and constraints: The study identified carriers of CMV plus the relevant HLA from cumulative public TCR beta family frequency.

The chain uses TRBV12-3 or TRBV12-4 and TRBJ1-5; D gene ambiguous. The origin of this receptor is a human donor in good health (CMV status not recorded). Some clones in this sample may be carry-over from other donors' samples. The sample was PBMCs. CDR3 coding DNA: TGTGCCAGCAGCCCGATAAATCCGGATCAGCCCCAGCATTTT. Residues: CASSPINPDQPQHF.